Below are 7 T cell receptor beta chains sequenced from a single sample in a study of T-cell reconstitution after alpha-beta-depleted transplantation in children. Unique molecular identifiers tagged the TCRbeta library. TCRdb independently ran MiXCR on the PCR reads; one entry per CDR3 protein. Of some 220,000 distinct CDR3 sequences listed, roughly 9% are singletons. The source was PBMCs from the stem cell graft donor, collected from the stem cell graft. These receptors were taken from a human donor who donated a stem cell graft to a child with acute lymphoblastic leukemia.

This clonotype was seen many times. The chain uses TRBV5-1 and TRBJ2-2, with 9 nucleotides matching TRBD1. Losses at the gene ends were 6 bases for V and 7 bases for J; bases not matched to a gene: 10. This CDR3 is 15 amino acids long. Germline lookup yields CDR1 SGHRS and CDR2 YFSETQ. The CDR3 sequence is CASTLSTGGIGELFF. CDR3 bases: TGCGCCAGCACCTTATCTACAGGGGGCATCGGGGAGCTGTTTTTT.

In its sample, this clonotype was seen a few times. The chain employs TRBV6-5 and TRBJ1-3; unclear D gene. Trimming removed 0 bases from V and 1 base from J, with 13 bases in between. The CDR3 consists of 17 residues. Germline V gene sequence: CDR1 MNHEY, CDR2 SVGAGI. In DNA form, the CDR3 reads TGTGCCAGCAGTTACTCGATAAAGAGGGCGTCTGGAAACACCATATATTTT. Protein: CASSYSIKRASGNTIYF.

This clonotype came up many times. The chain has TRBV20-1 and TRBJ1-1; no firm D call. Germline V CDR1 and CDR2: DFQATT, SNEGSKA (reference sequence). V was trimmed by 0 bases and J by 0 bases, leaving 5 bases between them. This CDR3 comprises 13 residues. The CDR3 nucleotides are TGCAGTGCTAGAGAATCGGTGAACACTGAAGCTTTCTTT. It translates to CSARESVNTEAFF.

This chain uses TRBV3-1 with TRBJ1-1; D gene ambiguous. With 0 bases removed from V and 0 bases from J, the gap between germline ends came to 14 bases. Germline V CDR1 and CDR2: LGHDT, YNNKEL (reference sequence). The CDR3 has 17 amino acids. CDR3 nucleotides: TGTGCCAGCAGCCAAGACCCAGGAGAAATAATGAACACTGAAGCTTTCTTT. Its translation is CASSQDPGEIMNTEAFF.

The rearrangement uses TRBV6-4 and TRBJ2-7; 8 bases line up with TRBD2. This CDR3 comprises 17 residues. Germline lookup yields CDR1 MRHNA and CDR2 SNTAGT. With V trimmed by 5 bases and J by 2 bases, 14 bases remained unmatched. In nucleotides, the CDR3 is TGTGCCAGCAGTCAAAACTCGGGGGGGGCGCAGACCTACGAGCAGTACTTC. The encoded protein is CASSQNSGGAQTYEQYF.

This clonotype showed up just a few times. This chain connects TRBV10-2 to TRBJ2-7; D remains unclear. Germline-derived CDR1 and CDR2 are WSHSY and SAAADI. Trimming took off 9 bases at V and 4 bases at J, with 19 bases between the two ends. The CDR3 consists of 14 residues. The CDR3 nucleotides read TGCGCCAGTGAGGAAAGAAACCGAGCGTACGAGCAGTACTTC. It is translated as CASEERNRAYEQYF.

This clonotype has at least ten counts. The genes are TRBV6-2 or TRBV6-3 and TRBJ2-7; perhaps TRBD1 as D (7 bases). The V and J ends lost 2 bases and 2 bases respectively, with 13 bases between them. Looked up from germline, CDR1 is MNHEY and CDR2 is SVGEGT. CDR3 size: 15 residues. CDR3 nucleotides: TGTGCCAGCAGTTACCCGGCAGGGGGGACCTACGAGCAGTACTTC. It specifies CASSYPAGGTYEQYF.